Below are 12 T cell receptor beta chains sequenced from a single sample in a study of glioma-infiltrating T cells after dendritic cell vaccination (TCRdb year 2016). The library was produced with the immunoSEQ multiplex PCR assay. TCRdb carries this immuneACCESS record with in-frame sequences only. Its versions omit some clonotypes, under half of them owing to an unresolved V gene in the studies checked, with the rest unexplained. The sample table shows approximately 91,000 clones, and over 75% are seen once. Clones ranked in the top ten supply approximately 2.1% of the sample. The sample's time point, from its label and the paper: after dendritic cell vaccination, including at tumor progression/relapse. This specimen consisted of blood, obtained after dendritic cell vaccination. All receptors derive from a human donor with glioblastoma.

The rearrangement joins TRBV5-8 to TRBJ2-3, with 8 bases matching TRBD2. V trimming: 3 bases; J trimming: 4 bases; junction bases outside the gene matches: 10. The germline CDR1 and CDR2 sequences are SGHTS and YDEGEE. The length of the CDR3 is 16 residues. CDR3 nucleotides: TGTGCCAGCAGCTCCCTAGGGGGACTAGTTTCAGATACGCAGTATTTT. It yields the protein CASSSLGGLVSDTQYF.

The CDR3 bases are TGTGCCAGCAGTGTCAGGGACAGGGGGCTCTACGAGCAGTACTTC. Translating it yields CASSVRDRGLYEQYF. The chain combines TRBV6-5 with TRBJ2-7; 12 bases map to TRBD1. The junction had 5 bases not matched to a gene; V was cut back by 5 bases and J by 3 bases. This CDR3 contains 15 residues. CDR1 is MNHEY and CDR2 is SVGAGI in the germline V gene.

V usage is TRBV27 and J usage is TRBJ2-7; possibly TRBD1 for D (6 bases). This CDR3 is built from 14 residues. V dropped 3 bases and J dropped 2 bases, with 11 bases sitting between them. CDR1 and CDR2 from the germline V gene are MNHEY and SMNVEV (reference sequence). In nucleotides, the CDR3 is TGTGCCAGCAGTTTTCGACAGGACCCCTACGAGCAGTACTTC. As protein: CASSFRQDPYEQYF.

This clone was found a few times. The gene calls are TRBV6-1 and TRBJ2-2; D is ambiguous. V lost 6 bases and J 2 bases, leaving 13 bases between the germline ends. Germline V gene data show CDR1 as MNHNS and CDR2 as SASEGT. The CDR3 contains 15 residues. The CDR3 nucleotides are TGTGCCAGCAGCGGGTCCTCGGCTAACACCGGGGAGCTGTTTTTT. It is translated as CASSGSSANTGELFF.

The chain carries TRBV29-1 and TRBJ2-3; 7 bases fit TRBD1. CDR1 and CDR2 from the germline V gene are SQVTM and ANQGSEA. The V segment lost 6 bases and the J segment 2 bases; nucleotides outside the gene matches: 11. There are 15 residues in the CDR3. For the CDR3, the DNA is TGCAGCGTCGCTGGGACAGTCTTTCCCACAGATACGCAGTATTTT. This encodes CSVAGTVFPTDTQYF.

V gene TRBV6-5 combines with J gene TRBJ2-7; TRBD2 is a possible D gene (6 bases). This CDR3 comprises 14 residues. Trimming removed 6 bases at V and 5 bases at J, with 17 bases between. Germline V CDR1 and CDR2: MNHEY, SVGAGI. The CDR3 region is CASSDGTPRDEQYV. The CDR3 nucleotides are TGTGCCAGCAGCGACGGGACTCCTCGGGACGAGCAGTACGTC.

This chain connects TRBV29-1 to TRBJ2-5; 7 nucleotides line up with TRBD1. The CDR3 is 11 residues long. V was pared by 7 bases and J by 3 bases, with 2 bases of the junction left unmatched. The germline V gene has CDR1 SQVTM and CDR2 ANQGSEA. The CDR3 DNA reads as TGCAGCGGAGGGACAGAAGAGACCCAGTACTTC. Its translation: CSGGTEETQYF.

V gene TRBV5-1 combines with J gene TRBJ1-1; D remains ambiguous. This CDR3 spans 13 amino acids. The germline V and J ends were trimmed by 2 bases and 1 base, with 6 bases remaining between them. Germline loops: CDR1 SGHRS, CDR2 YFSETQ. Here the CDR3 reads CASSLSENTEAFF. The CDR3 DNA sequence: TGCGCCAGCAGCTTAAGCGAGAACACTGAAGCTTTCTTT.

The table lists this clone with a count of one. This chain joins TRBV7-3 and TRBJ2-1; a weak D match, TRBD2 (5 bases). CDR3 length: 16 residues. Germline CDR1 SGHTA, CDR2 FQGTGA. V was trimmed by 0 bases and J by 8 bases, leaving 17 bases between them. As DNA, the CDR3 is TGTGCCAGCAGCTTAACGTCCAGCGGCACCGGGTATGAGCAGTTCTTC. Residues: CASSLTSSGTGYEQFF.

CDR3 coding DNA: TGTGCCAGTAGCCGTACGGGACTAGCGGGAACAGAGACCCAGTACTTC. This sequence encodes CASSRTGLAGTETQYF. V usage is TRBV19 and J usage is TRBJ2-5, with 13 bases lining up with TRBD2. The CDR3 contains 16 residues. V was pared by 6 bases and J by 4 bases, with 8 bases of the junction left unmatched. CDR1 and CDR2 (germline): LNHDA, SQIVND (reference sequence). Based on the CDR3 plus reference TRBV19 and TRBJ2-5, the full variable domain is DGGITQSPKYLFRKEGQNVTLSCEQNLNHDAMYWYRQDPGQGLRLIYYSQIVNDFQKGDIAEGYSVSREKKESFPLTVTSAQKNPTAFYLCASSRTGLAGTETQYFGPGTRLLVL.

The chain has TRBV25-1 and TRBJ2-1; weak D call: TRBD2 (6 bases). The V end lost 8 bases, the J end lost 8 bases, and 16 bases lay between the germline ends. Germline lookup yields CDR1 MGHDK and CDR2 SYGVNS. This CDR3 comprises 13 residues. CDR3 amino acids: CASGGFRDHEQFF. CDR3 bases: TGTGCCAGCGGAGGGTTTAGGGACCATGAGCAGTTCTTC. The full variable domain, rest sourced from reference TRBV25-1 and TRBJ2-1, is EADIYQTPRYLVIGTGKKITLECSQTMGHDKMYWYQQDPGMELHLIHYSYGVNSTEKGDLSSESTVSRIRTEHFPLTLESARPSHTSQYLCASGGFRDHEQFFGPGTRLTVL.

The chain joins TRBV11-1 to TRBJ2-4; the D gene is possibly TRBD1 (6 bases). The V end was cut by 3 bases, the J end by 7 bases, with 16 bases between. Germline V gives CDR1 SGHAT, CDR2 FQDESV (reference sequence). The CDR3 extends over 15 amino acids. The CDR3 DNA is TGTGCCAGCAGCTTTCGTGGGGCAGGGGCGAACATTCAGTACTTC. Translating gives CASSFRGAGANIQYF. The complete variable domain, with remaining parts taken from reference TRBV11-1 and TRBJ2-4, reads EAEVAQSPRYKITEKSQAVAFWCDPISGHATLYWYRQILGQGPELLVQFQDESVVDDSQLPKDRFSAERLKGVDSTLKIQPAELGDSAMYLCASSFRGAGANIQYFGAGTRLSVL.